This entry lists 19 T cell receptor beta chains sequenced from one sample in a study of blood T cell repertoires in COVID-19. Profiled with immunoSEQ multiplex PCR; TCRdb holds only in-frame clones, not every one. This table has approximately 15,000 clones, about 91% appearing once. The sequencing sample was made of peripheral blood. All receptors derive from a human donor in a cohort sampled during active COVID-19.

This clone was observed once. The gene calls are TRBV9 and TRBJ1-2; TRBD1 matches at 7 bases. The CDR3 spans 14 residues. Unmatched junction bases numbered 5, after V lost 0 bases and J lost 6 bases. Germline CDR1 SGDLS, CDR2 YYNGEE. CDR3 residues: CASSVAAQGNGYTF. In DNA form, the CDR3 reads TGTGCCAGCAGCGTAGCTGCACAGGGGAATGGCTACACCTTC.

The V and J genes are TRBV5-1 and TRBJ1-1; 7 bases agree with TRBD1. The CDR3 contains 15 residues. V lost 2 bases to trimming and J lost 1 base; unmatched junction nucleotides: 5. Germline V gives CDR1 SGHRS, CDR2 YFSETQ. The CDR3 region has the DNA TGCGCCAGCAGCTTAGTAGGGACAGCGAACACTGAAGCTTTCTTT. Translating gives CASSLVGTANTEAFF.

For the CDR3, the DNA is TGTGCCAGCAGCGAAGCCGCGGCGGGGGTCTCTAATTCACCCCTCCACTTT. Protein sequence: CASSEAAAGVSNSPLHF. The V call is TRBV7-9, the J call TRBJ1-6; D may be TRBD1 (5 bases). The CDR3 covers 17 residues. Germline values: CDR1 SEHNR, CDR2 FQNEAQ (reference sequence). The V and J ends lost 5 bases and 6 bases respectively, with 20 bases between them. Supplemented by reference TRBV7-9 and TRBJ1-6, the full variable domain reads DTGVSQNPRHKITKRGQNVTFRCDPISEHNRLYWYRQTLGQGPEFLTYFQNEAQLEKSRLLSDRFSAERPKGSFSTLEIQRTEQGDSAMYLCASSEAAAGVSNSPLHFGNGTRLTVT.

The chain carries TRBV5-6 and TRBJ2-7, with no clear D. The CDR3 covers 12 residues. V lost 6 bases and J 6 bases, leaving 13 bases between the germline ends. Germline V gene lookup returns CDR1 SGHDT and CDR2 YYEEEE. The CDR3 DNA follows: TGTGCCAGCACCCCGTCTTCAGGCGAGCAGTACTTC. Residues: CASTPSSGEQYF.

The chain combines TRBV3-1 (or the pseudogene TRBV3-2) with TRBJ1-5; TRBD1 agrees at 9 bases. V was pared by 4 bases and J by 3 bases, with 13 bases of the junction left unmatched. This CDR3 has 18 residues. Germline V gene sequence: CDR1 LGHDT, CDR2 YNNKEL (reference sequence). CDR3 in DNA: TGTGCCAGCAGCCTGGACAGGGGTGTCGTGGGGAACAATCAGCCCCAGCATTTT. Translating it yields CASSLDRGVVGNNQPQHF.

The CDR3 sequence: CATSRALAGGADTQYF. The CDR3 coding sequence is TGTGCCACCAGCAGAGCACTAGCGGGGGGGGCAGATACGCAGTATTTT. V usage is TRBV15 and J usage is TRBJ2-3; TRBD2 aligns across 13 bases. The CDR3 runs 16 residues. V trimming: 1 base; J trimming: 4 bases; junction bases outside the gene matches: 2. Germline CDR1 reads LNHNV; CDR2 reads YYDKDF (reference sequence).

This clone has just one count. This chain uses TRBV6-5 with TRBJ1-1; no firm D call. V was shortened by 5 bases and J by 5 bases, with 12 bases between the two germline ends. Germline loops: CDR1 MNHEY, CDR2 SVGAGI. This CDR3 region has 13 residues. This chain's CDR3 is CASSPSIRTEAFF. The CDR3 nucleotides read TGTGCCAGCAGTCCTTCTATTAGAACTGAAGCTTTCTTT.

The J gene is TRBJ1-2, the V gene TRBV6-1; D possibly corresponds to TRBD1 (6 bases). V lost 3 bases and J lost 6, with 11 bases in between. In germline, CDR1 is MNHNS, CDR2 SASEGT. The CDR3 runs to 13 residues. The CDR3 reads CASSEQQGDGYTF. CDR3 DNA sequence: TGTGCCAGCAGTGAGCAACAGGGAGATGGCTACACCTTC.

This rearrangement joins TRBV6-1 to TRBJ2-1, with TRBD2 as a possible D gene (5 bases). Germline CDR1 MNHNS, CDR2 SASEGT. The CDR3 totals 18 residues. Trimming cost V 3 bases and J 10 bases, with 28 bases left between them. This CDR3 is CASSEGIPRDYRPDEQFF. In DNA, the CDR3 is TGTGCCAGCAGTGAGGGGATCCCGCGCGACTACCGACCGGACGAGCAGTTCTTC.

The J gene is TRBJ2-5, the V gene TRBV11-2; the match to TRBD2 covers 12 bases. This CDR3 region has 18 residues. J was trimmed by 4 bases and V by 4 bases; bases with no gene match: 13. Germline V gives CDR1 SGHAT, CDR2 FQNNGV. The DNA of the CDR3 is TGTGCCAGCAGCTCGCCCTCTAGCGGGGGGGCCAGAGGAGAGACCCAGTACTTC. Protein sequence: CASSSPSSGGARGETQYF.

This CDR3 is CASSRAGTSGGSDTQYF. The CDR3 region has the DNA TGTGCCAGCAGCCGCGCTGGGACTAGCGGGGGATCCGATACGCAGTATTTT. The rearrangement uses TRBV6-2 or TRBV6-3 and TRBJ2-3; 14 positions match TRBD2. The CDR3 sequence is 17 residues long. V was pared by 6 bases and J by 6 bases, with 11 bases of the junction left unmatched. Germline V gives CDR1 MNHEY, CDR2 SVGEGT.

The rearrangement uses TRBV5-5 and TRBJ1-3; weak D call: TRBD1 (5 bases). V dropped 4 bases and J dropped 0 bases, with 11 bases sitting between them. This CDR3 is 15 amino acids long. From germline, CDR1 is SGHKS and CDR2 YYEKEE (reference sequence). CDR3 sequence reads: CASSPRGASGNTIYF. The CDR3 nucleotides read TGTGCCAGCAGCCCACGTGGGGCCTCTGGAAACACCATATATTTT.

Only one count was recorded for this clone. CDR3 sequence: CASSPKFYGDGYTF. The CDR3 DNA is TGTGCCAGCAGCCCCAAATTTTATGGAGATGGCTACACCTTC. The chain has TRBV3-1 (or the pseudogene TRBV3-2) and TRBJ1-2; D not certain. CDR1 is LGHDT, CDR2 YNNKEL, per germline (reference sequence). The CDR3 contains 14 residues. The V and J ends lost 4 bases and 6 bases respectively, with 15 bases between them.

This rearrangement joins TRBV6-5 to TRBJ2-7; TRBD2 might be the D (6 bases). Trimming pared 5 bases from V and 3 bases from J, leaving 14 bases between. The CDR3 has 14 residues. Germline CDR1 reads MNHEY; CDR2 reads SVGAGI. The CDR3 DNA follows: TGTGCCAGCAGTCTTGGCCGGGGGATCTACGAGCAGTACTTC. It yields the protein CASSLGRGIYEQYF.

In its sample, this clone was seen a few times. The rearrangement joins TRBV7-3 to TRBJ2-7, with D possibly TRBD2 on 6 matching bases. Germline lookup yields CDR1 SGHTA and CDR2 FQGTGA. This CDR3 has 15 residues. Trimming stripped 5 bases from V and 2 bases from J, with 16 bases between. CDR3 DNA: TGTGCCAGCAGCATGGGACCGGGGGAAGCCTACGAGCAGTACTTC. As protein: CASSMGPGEAYEQYF.

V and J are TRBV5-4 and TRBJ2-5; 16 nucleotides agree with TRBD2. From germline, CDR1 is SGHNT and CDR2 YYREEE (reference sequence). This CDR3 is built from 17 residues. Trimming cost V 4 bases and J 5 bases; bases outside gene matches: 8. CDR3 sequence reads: CASSKGLAGGPRETQYF. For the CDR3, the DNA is TGTGCCAGCAGCAAGGGACTAGCGGGGGGGCCGCGGGAGACCCAGTACTTC.

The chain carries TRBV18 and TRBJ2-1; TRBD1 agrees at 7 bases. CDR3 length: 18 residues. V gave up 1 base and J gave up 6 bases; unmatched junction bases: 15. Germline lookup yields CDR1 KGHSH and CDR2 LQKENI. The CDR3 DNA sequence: TGTGCCAGCTCACCACGAGCCTCAGGGGGAATGGGACGCAATGAGCAGTTCTTC. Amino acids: CASSPRASGGMGRNEQFF.

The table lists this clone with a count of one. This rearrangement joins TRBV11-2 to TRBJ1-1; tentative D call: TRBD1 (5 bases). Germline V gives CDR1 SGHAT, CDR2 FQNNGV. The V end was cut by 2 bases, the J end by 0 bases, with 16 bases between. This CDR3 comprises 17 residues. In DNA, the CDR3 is TGTGCCAGCAGCTTATGGGGGGGTGGAATAATGAACACTGAAGCTTTCTTT. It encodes CASSLWGGGIMNTEAFF.

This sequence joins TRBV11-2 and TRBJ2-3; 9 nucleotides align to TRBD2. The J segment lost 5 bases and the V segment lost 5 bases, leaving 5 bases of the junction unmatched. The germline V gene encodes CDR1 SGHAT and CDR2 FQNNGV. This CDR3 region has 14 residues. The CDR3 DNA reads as TGTGCCAGCAGCAAACTAGCGGGTAGAGATACGCAGTATTTT. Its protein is CASSKLAGRDTQYF.